The 12 T cell receptor beta chains presented below share a single source sample, sequenced in a study of technical replicates of blood from a handful of donors. The repertoire was sequenced with immunoSEQ multiplex PCR; TCRdb's copy has only in-frame clones and lacks some. The table lists about 80,000 clones, 95% to 98% of them singletons. The sequencing input was T cells isolated from PBMCs. The receptors shown here come from a human donor in good health.

The chain employs TRBV15 and TRBJ2-1; 7 bases agree with TRBD2. This CDR3 is 13 amino acids long. V lost 0 bases and J lost 10; bases outside the gene matches: 3. CDR1 is LNHNV, CDR2 YYDKDF, per germline (reference sequence). CDR3 loop: CATSRDKAGEQFF. The CDR3 coding sequence is TGTGCCACCAGCAGAGATAAAGCGGGGGAGCAGTTCTTC.

This chain joins TRBV15 and TRBJ2-1; 9 positions agree with TRBD2. After removal of 1 base from V and 4 bases from J, the junction contained 5 bases not matched to a gene. This CDR3 has 16 amino acids. Germline lookup yields CDR1 LNHNV and CDR2 YYDKDF (reference sequence). The CDR3: CATSRGGSGGYNEQFF. The CDR3, as DNA: TGTGCCACCAGCAGAGGGGGTAGCGGGGGTTACAATGAGCAGTTCTTC.

The genes are TRBV27 and TRBJ1-3, with D perhaps matching TRBD1 (5 bases). Per germline, CDR1 MNHEY and CDR2 SMNVEV (reference sequence). The V and J ends lost 8 bases and 4 bases respectively, with 15 bases between them. The CDR3 runs to 14 residues. The CDR3 bases are TGTGCCAGCGGATTGGGGGGTCGGGGAAACACCATATATTTT. It yields the protein CASGLGGRGNTIYF.

CDR3 in amino acids: CASSAGDRVAGGYTF. The CDR3 coding sequence is TGTGCCAGTAGTGCCGGGGACAGGGTGGCTGGTGGCTACACCTTC. The J gene is TRBJ1-2, the V gene TRBV19; TRBD1 matches 9 bases. Losses at the gene ends were 5 bases for V and 7 bases for J; bases not matched to a gene: 11. CDR3 length: 15 residues. CDR1 is LNHDA, CDR2 SQIVND, per germline (reference sequence).

The rearrangement links TRBV7-2 to TRBJ2-3; D might be TRBD2 (5 bases). Looked up from germline, CDR1 is SGHTA and CDR2 is FQGNSA. V was cut by 2 bases and J by 5 bases, with 8 bases left in between. The CDR3 is 13 amino acids. The CDR3 coding sequence is TGTGCCAGCAGCTTACCGAGGGTAGATACGCAGTATTTT. Protein: CASSLPRVDTQYF.

The V call is TRBV9, the J call TRBJ2-7, with 10 bases aligning to TRBD2. The V and J ends lost 0 bases and 4 bases, in that order; junction bases with no gene match: 7. The CDR3 covers 16 residues. Germline V gene sequence: CDR1 SGDLS, CDR2 YYNGEE. As DNA, the CDR3 is TGTGCCAGCAGCGTAGGAGGAGCGGGAGGGGATTACGAGCAGTACTTC. It yields the protein CASSVGGAGGDYEQYF.

The chain couples TRBV30 to TRBJ2-7, with 9 bases lining up with TRBD2. The CDR3 covers 16 residues. Germline V gene lookup returns CDR1 GTSNPN and CDR2 SVGIG (reference sequence). J gave up 0 bases and V 3 bases, and 9 bases lay outside the gene matches. The CDR3 region has the DNA TGTGCCTGGAGCACAGGACTAGCGCTCCGCTCCTACGAGCAGTACTTC. Its protein product is CAWSTGLALRSYEQYF.

The CDR3 bases are TGCGCCAGCAGCTTGGCCTCTACGTCCAATGAGCAGTTCTTC. Translated, it gives CASSLASTSNEQFF. The rearrangement links TRBV5-1 to TRBJ2-1; no firm D call. This CDR3 is 14 amino acids long. Deletions cut 0 bases from V and 6 bases from J, with 10 bases between. The germline V gene has CDR1 SGHRS and CDR2 YFSETQ. Full variable domain (missing parts from reference TRBV5-1 and TRBJ2-1): KAGVTQTPRYLIKTRGQQVTLSCSPISGHRSVSWYQQTPGQGLQFLFEYFSETQRNKGNFPGRFSGRQFSNSRSEMNVSTLELGDSALYLCASSLASTSNEQFFGPGTRLTVL.

The chain carries TRBV5-1 and TRBJ2-7; 8 bases line up with TRBD2. This CDR3 spans 16 amino acids. CDR1 and CDR2 from the germline V gene are SGHRS and YFSETQ. V shed 4 bases, J shed 0 bases, and the junction held 9 bases outside the gene matches. DNA for the CDR3: TGCGCCAGCAGCCCAAATCGAGCGGGGGACTCCTACGAGCAGTACTTC. As protein: CASSPNRAGDSYEQYF.

The chain has TRBV7-9 and TRBJ1-1; perhaps TRBD1 as D (5 bases). The CDR3 runs to 13 residues. With 1 base removed from V and 3 bases from J, the gap between germline ends came to 6 bases. Per the germline V gene, CDR1 is SEHNR and CDR2 is FQNEAQ (reference sequence). Written as DNA, the CDR3 is TGTGCCAGCAGCTTAGAAGGGGACACTGAAGCTTTCTTT. It encodes CASSLEGDTEAFF.

This chain connects TRBV19 to TRBJ1-1; D gene unclear. CDR1 and CDR2 (germline): LNHDA, SQIVND (reference sequence). V was pared by 3 bases and J by 1 base, with 15 bases between. CDR3 length equals 16 residues. The CDR3 DNA follows: TGTGCCAGTAGTATCAGGTCAGATCAACCGAACACTGAAGCTTTCTTT. Protein: CASSIRSDQPNTEAFF. The entire variable domain, with the rest obtained from reference TRBV19 and TRBJ1-1, is as follows: DGGITQSPKYLFRKEGQNVTLSCEQNLNHDAMYWYRQDPGQGLRLIYYSQIVNDFQKGDIAEGYSVSREKKESFPLTVTSAQKNPTAFYLCASSIRSDQPNTEAFFGQGTRLTVV.

The rearrangement uses TRBV21-1 and TRBJ2-2; the listed D gene, TRBD1, was not tested against the DNA. TRBV21-1 is a documented pseudogene. The CDR3 runs 15 residues. CDR3 nucleotides: TGTGCCAGCAGCAAATTCACCAGGGATACCGGGGAGCTGTTTTTT. Translation gives CASSKFTRDTGELFF.